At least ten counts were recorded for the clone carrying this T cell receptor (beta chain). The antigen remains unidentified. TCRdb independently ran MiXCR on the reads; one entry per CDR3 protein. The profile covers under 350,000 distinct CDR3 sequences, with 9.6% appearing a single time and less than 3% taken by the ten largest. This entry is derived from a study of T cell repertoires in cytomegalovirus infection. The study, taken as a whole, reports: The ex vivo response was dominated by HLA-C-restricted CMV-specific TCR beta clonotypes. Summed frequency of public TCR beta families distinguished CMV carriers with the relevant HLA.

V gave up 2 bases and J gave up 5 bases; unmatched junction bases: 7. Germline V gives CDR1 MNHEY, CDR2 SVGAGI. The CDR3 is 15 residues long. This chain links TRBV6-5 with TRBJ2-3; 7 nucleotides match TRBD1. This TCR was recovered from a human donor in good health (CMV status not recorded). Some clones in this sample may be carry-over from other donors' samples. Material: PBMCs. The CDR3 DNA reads TGTGCCAGCAGTTACGATGACAGGGTTGGAGATACGCAGTATTTT. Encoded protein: CASSYDDRVGDTQYF.